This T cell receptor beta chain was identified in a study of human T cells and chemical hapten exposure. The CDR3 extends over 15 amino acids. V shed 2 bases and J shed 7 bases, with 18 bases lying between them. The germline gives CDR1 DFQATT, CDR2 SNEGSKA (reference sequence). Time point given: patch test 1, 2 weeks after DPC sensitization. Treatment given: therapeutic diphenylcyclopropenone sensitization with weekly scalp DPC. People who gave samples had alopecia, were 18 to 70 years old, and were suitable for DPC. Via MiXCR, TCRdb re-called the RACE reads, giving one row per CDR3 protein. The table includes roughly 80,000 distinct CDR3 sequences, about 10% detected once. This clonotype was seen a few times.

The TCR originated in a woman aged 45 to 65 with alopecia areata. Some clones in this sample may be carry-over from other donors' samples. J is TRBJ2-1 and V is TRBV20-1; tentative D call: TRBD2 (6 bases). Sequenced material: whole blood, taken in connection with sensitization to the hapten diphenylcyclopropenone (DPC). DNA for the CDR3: TGCAGTGCTAGACCGCCGATCGGGGGTGTAAATGAGCAGTTCTTC. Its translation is CSARPPIGGVNEQFF.